Each of the 21 T cell receptor beta chains below was sequenced from the same sample in a study of T-cell memory formation after mild COVID-19. A single record per CDR3 protein comes from TCRdb applying MiXCR to the 5' RACE reads. In the table there are hundreds of thousands of distinct CDR3 sequences, about 22% of which are singletons. The sample was PBMCs or a T cell subset sorted from them (not recorded which). The receptors here all came from an adult woman who had mild COVID-19 (a few samples of this study predate the infection). Cell type and time point are not known.

This clonotype appeared many times. This sequence joins TRBV18 and TRBJ1-1; tentative D call: TRBD1 (5 bases). CDR1 is KGHSH and CDR2 is LQKENI in the germline V gene. V was pared by 0 bases and J by 1 base, with 15 bases between. This CDR3 has 17 amino acids. The CDR3 sequence: CASSPPTLTGRNTEAFF. As DNA, the CDR3 is TGTGCCAGCTCACCACCGACGCTGACGGGGCGGAACACTGAAGCTTTCTTT.

This rearrangement joins TRBV20-1 to TRBJ2-7, with D perhaps being TRBD1 or TRBD2 (6 bases each). CDR1 is DFQATT, CDR2 SNEGSKA, per germline (reference sequence). The CDR3 consists of 15 residues. Between the trimmed V and J ends, which lost 1 base and 3 bases, there was a span of 16 bases. CDR3 residues: CSARGGRGLGYEQYF. The CDR3 DNA reads as TGCAGTGCTAGAGGGGGACGGGGGCTCGGCTACGAGCAGTACTTC.

This clonotype was recorded a few times. The gene calls are TRBV7-9 and TRBJ2-2, with 10 nucleotides matching TRBD2. Germline CDR1 is SEHNR and CDR2 is FQNEAQ (reference sequence). The J segment lost 6 bases and the V segment lost 6 bases, leaving 7 bases of the junction unmatched. The CDR3 has 15 residues. The CDR3: CASSFGGTSAGELFF. CDR3 coding DNA: TGTGCCAGCAGTTTTGGAGGGACTAGCGCCGGGGAGCTGTTTTTT.

This clonotype has only a few counts. This rearrangement joins TRBV30 to TRBJ2-7; TRBD1 aligns across 7 bases. The germline gives CDR1 GTSNPN, CDR2 SVGIG (reference sequence). The CDR3 extends over 15 amino acids. V lost 3 bases and J lost 2; bases outside the gene matches: 10. In DNA, the CDR3 is TGTGCCTGGAGCTCCCCAGAGACAGGGCCCTACGAGCAGTACTTC. As protein: CAWSSPETGPYEQYF.

As DNA, the CDR3 is TGCAGCGTGACAGACAATTACGAGCAGTACTTC. It yields the protein CSVTDNYEQYF. The rearrangement joins TRBV29-1 to TRBJ2-7; D is perhaps TRBD1 (5 bases). Germline CDR1 reads SQVTM; CDR2 reads ANQGSEA. The CDR3 length is 11 residues. V was cut by 6 bases and J by 4 bases, with 10 bases left in between.

The chain is built from TRBV10-3 and TRBJ2-1; 13 bases are shared with TRBD2. V was clipped by 4 bases and J by 8 bases; unmatched bases: 8. CDR1 and CDR2 from the germline V gene are ENHRY and SYGVKD. This CDR3 is built from 16 residues. The CDR3 DNA reads as TGTGCCATCAGTGGCCCCACTAGCGGGAGGGTGTATGAGCAGTTCTTC. Translation gives CAISGPTSGRVYEQFF.

This clonotype has a handful of counts. The chain employs TRBV27 and TRBJ2-3; D is unresolved. Germline-derived CDR1 and CDR2 are MNHEY and SMNVEV (reference sequence). Trimming left V 5 bases short and J 0 bases short, with 15 bases between. The CDR3 is 16 residues long. This chain's CDR3 is CASSLHYSSSTDTQYF. For the CDR3, the DNA is TGTGCCAGCAGTCTACACTACTCTTCTAGCACAGATACGCAGTATTTT.

V is TRBV12-3 or TRBV12-4 and J is TRBJ2-2; 9 bases line up with TRBD2. V shed 6 bases and J 6 bases; nucleotides not matched to a gene: 8. The CDR3 loop spans 15 amino acids. The CDR3 sequence: CASSRGGVMSGELFF. The CDR3 DNA reads as TGTGCCAGCAGCCGCGGGGGGGTTATGTCCGGGGAGCTGTTTTTT.

This chain uses TRBV15 with TRBJ2-7; weak D call: TRBD2 (5 bases). Germline V CDR1 and CDR2: LNHNV, YYDKDF (reference sequence). The germline V and J ends were trimmed by 4 bases and 4 bases, with 17 bases remaining between them. This CDR3 is built from 15 residues. CDR3 DNA sequence: TGTGCCACCAGCAAGGGAGTTCTGGATCGATACGAGCAGTACTTC. Its translation: CATSKGVLDRYEQYF.

This clonotype was picked up a small number of times. The genes are TRBV10-3 and TRBJ2-7; 10 nucleotides match TRBD1. The CDR3 consists of 13 residues. The V and J ends lost 6 bases and 6 bases, in that order; junction bases with no gene match: 5. The germline gives CDR1 ENHRY, CDR2 SYGVKD. The CDR3 reads CAISAGTGAEQYF. The CDR3 nucleotides read TGTGCCATCAGCGCTGGGACAGGGGCCGAGCAGTACTTC.

The rearrangement uses TRBV20-1 and TRBJ1-6, with 11 nucleotides matching TRBD1. The CDR3 runs 14 residues. The J segment lost 13 bases and the V segment lost 3 bases, leaving 8 bases of the junction unmatched. Germline V gene data show CDR1 as DFQATT and CDR2 as SNEGSKA (reference sequence). CDR3 loop: CSASPGQGADPLHF. The CDR3 DNA sequence: TGCAGTGCTAGCCCCGGACAGGGGGCAGATCCCCTCCACTTT.

Only a few counts were recorded for this clonotype. V usage is TRBV24-1 and J usage is TRBJ2-1; D is possibly TRBD2 (6 bases). The V gene's germline CDR1 is KGHDR and CDR2 SFDVKD. V lost 0 bases and J 5 bases, leaving 13 bases between the germline ends. The CDR3 is 16 residues long. The CDR3 reads CATSDLSAGPHNEQFF. The DNA for the CDR3 is TGTGCCACCAGTGATTTGAGTGCGGGACCCCACAATGAGCAGTTCTTC.

This rearrangement joins TRBV20-1 to TRBJ1-1, with a weak D call TRBD1 (5 bases). This CDR3 spans 15 amino acids. The germline CDR1 and CDR2 sequences are DFQATT and SNEGSKA (reference sequence). CDR3 nucleotides: TGCAGCGTACTGGCCGCGGGGCGGGGGAGCACTGAAGCTTTCTTT. Translation: CSVLAAGRGSTEAFF.

This chain uses TRBV18 with TRBJ2-1; 12 bases are a match to TRBD1. Unmatched junction bases numbered 6, after V lost 3 bases and J lost 6 bases. Germline lookup yields CDR1 KGHSH and CDR2 LQKENI. CDR3 length: 16 residues. CDR3 amino acids: CASSPRDRGLPNEQFF. The CDR3 coding sequence is TGTGCCAGCTCACCTCGGGACAGGGGGCTTCCCAATGAGCAGTTCTTC.

The sample holds a few counts of this clonotype. The gene calls are TRBV5-1 and TRBJ1-3; possibly TRBD1 for D (6 bases). Trimming removed 3 bases at V and 3 bases at J, with 13 bases between. The length of the CDR3 is 15 residues. Germline values: CDR1 SGHRS, CDR2 YFSETQ. In DNA form, the CDR3 reads TGCGCCAGCAGCTCGCAGGGGTTGAATGGAAACACCATATATTTT. Its protein is CASSSQGLNGNTIYF.

This clonotype has ten or more counts. V is TRBV12-3 or TRBV12-4 and J is TRBJ1-1; a weak D match, TRBD1 (5 bases). This CDR3 is built from 14 residues. The V and J ends lost 5 bases and 1 base respectively, with 11 bases between them. CDR3 DNA sequence: TGTGCCAGCAGTCCGGGACGGCAGAACACTGAAGCTTTCTTT. Translated, it gives CASSPGRQNTEAFF.

The chain joins TRBV19 to TRBJ2-1; 7 bases line up with TRBD2. Trimming at V came to 4 bases and at J to 10 bases, leaving 7 bases not matched to a gene. CDR3 length: 13 residues. CDR1 and CDR2 from the germline V gene are LNHDA and SQIVND (reference sequence). In nucleotides, the CDR3 is TGTGCCAGTAGTAAAGAACTAGCGAAGGAGCAGTTCTTC. It yields the protein CASSKELAKEQFF.

The rearrangement links TRBV18 to TRBJ2-2, with D unresolved. Trimming took 0 bases from V and 4 from J, leaving 9 bases between them. There are 15 residues in the CDR3. The germline gives CDR1 KGHSH, CDR2 LQKENI. The CDR3 is CASSPPGMATGELFF. CDR3 sequence (DNA): TGTGCCAGCTCACCACCAGGGATGGCCACCGGGGAGCTGTTTTTT.

This clonotype occurred a few times. The chain combines TRBV12-3 or TRBV12-4 with TRBJ2-1; possibly TRBD2 for D (6 bases). CDR3 length: 13 residues. The V and J ends lost 6 bases and 9 bases respectively, with 15 bases between them. The CDR3 here is CASSSGLISEQFF. The CDR3 DNA sequence: TGTGCCAGCAGCTCGGGACTCATTTCTGAGCAGTTCTTC.

The V gene is TRBV12-3 or TRBV12-4, the J gene TRBJ2-4; D tentatively reads TRBD1 or TRBD2 (6 bases each). V was shortened by 4 bases and J by 0 bases, with 16 bases between the two germline ends. This CDR3 is built from 17 residues. The CDR3 DNA reads as TGTGCCAGCAGTTCACGGGGGCAGACACTAGCCAAAAACATTCAGTACTTC. It is translated as CASSSRGQTLAKNIQYF.

This sequence joins TRBV9 and TRBJ2-3; D may be TRBD1 (6 bases). Trimming shortened V by 4 bases and J by 2 bases, and 17 bases separated the two germline ends. There are 16 residues in the CDR3. Germline lookup yields CDR1 SGDLS and CDR2 YYNGEE. CDR3 amino acids: CASSHHGQSLTDTQYF. CDR3 sequence (DNA): TGTGCCAGCAGCCACCATGGACAGTCTCTCACAGATACGCAGTATTTT.